The clone carrying this T cell receptor beta chain turned up a few times. Its target is not known. This entry comes from a study of CD8+ T cells in alopecia areata. Findings of the study overall: A great number of expanded lesional clones endured in scalp and blood during tofacitinib. Affected lesional scalp, above all in alopecia totalis/universalis, was more clonal than normal scalp.

Per germline, CDR1 LNHDA and CDR2 SQIVND (reference sequence). Trimming took off 1 base at V and 5 bases at J, with 24 bases between the two ends. This CDR3 is 19 amino acids long. RNA was extracted and reverse transcribed into cDNA as the sequencing template. The protocol was immunoSEQ multiplex PCR, while the TCRdb copy is restricted to in-frame clones and leaves out a portion. The sample contains fewer than 250,000 clones, approximately 38% of which appear only once. Regarding treatment: oral pan-JAK inhibitor, 5-10 mg twice daily. Peripheral blood and lesional scalp punch biopsies were taken from alopecia areata patients.

The chain carries TRBV19 and TRBJ1-5; D is undetermined. The sequence was collected from a human donor with alopecia areata. Sequencing used CD4+ T cells sorted from blood, obtained at approximately week 30, from a patient treated with tofacitinib. CDR3 in amino acids: CASSIVLPLRTYTDQPQHF. As DNA, the CDR3 is TGTGCCAGTAGTATAGTCCTCCCTCTCCGGACCTACACAGATCAGCCCCAGCATTTT.